Listed below are T cell receptor beta chains from one sample, sequenced in a study of cytomegalovirus exposure and HLA in healthy donors. Only in-frame clones appear in the TCRdb table, and some are missing; sequencing was by immunoSEQ multiplex PCR. The profile shows fewer than 150,000 clones, more than 70% of them singletons. Sequencing used PBMCs. The receptors derive from a man aged 18 to 30 in good health and CMV-seronegative. CDR3s include the opening cysteine and the closing phenylalanine or tryptophan. The order of the fields is V gene, J gene, D gene, CDR3 length, clone size, CDR3 DNA, CDR3 protein. A D gene is named only where the DNA matches it firmly. Clone size appears in some rows only: once, few, many, or a class for an expanded clone.

TRBV19	TRBJ2-1	NA	14	NA	TGTGCCAGTAGTGAGGGTGGGTCCTACAATGAGCAGTTCTTC	CASSEGGSYNEQFF
TRBV6-1	TRBJ2-3	NA	15	NA	TGTGCCAGCAGGCCTCCGGGACTCCCAGCAGATACGCAGTATTTT	CASRPPGLPADTQYF
TRBV28	TRBJ1-5	TRBD1	18	NA	TGTGCCAGCAGTTTCCCTCCGCGGGGACAGGGTAGCAATCAGCCCCAGCATTTT	CASSFPPRGQGSNQPQHF
TRBV10-2	TRBJ1-2	TRBD1	12	NA	TGCGCCAGCAGTACAGGGGACTATGGCTACACCTTC	CASSTGDYGYTF
TRBV27	TRBJ2-1	TRBD2	18	NA	TGTGCCAGCAGTAGCCCGACTAGCGGGAGTTCTTTCGGCAATGAGCAGTTCTTC	CASSSPTSGSSFGNEQFF
TRBV7-2	TRBJ1-1	TRBD1	16	NA	TGTGCCAGCAGCCCGCATCGGACAGGAAGATATGATGGAGCTTTCTTT	CASSPHRTGRYDGAFF
TRBV15	TRBJ2-7	NA	15	few	TGTGCCACCAGCAGAGATCTGAAGCGGAAGTACGAGCAGTACTTC	CATSRDLKRKYEQYF
TRBV7-2	TRBJ2-7	NA	14	NA	TGTGCCAGCAGCTCCGGAGGGCGGAACTACGAGCAGTACTTC	CASSSGGRNYEQYF
TRBV27	TRBJ2-2	TRBD2	14	NA	TGTGCCAGCAGTTTCCTAGCGGCCCCCGGGGAGCTGTTTTTT	CASSFLAAPGELFF
TRBV19	TRBJ2-5	NA	13	NA	TGTGCCAGTAGTTTAGCAGAACAAGAGACCCAGTACTTC	CASSLAEQETQYF
TRBV19	TRBJ2-7	TRBD2	16	NA	TGTGCCAGTAGTGCGCTTAAGGTAGCGGGGGTCTACGAGCAGTACTTC	CASSALKVAGVYEQYF
TRBV5-5	TRBJ2-7	TRBD1	13	NA	TGTGCCAGCAGTAGCCCAGGGGGCTACGAGCAGTACTTC	CASSSPGGYEQYF
TRBV6-1	TRBJ2-4	NA	12	NA	TGTGCCAGCAGTGAGCGGAAAAACATTCAGTACTTC	CASSERKNIQYF
TRBV10-1	TRBJ1-6	NA	14	few	TGCGCCAGCAGTGAAGGACAGAATAATTCACCCCTCCACTTT	CASSEGQNNSPLHF
TRBV10-3	TRBJ2-7	NA	15	once	TGTGCCATCAGTGAGCCAGGGCAAGCACTCTACGAGCAGTACTTC	CAISEPGQALYEQYF
TRBV28	TRBJ2-7	NA	16	NA	TGTGCCAGCAGTTTAATCGGGACACTTGCCTCCTACGAGCAGTACTTC	CASSLIGTLASYEQYF
TRBV6-5	TRBJ2-7	TRBD1	15	NA	TGTGCCAGCAGCCGCCGGGACAGGGTCACGAACGAGCAGTACTTC	CASSRRDRVTNEQYF
TRBV27	TRBJ1-5	NA	13	NA	TGTGCCAGCAGTTTATTCAGGGATCAGCCCCAGCATTTT	CASSLFRDQPQHF
TRBV7-2	TRBJ2-7	TRBD1	14	NA	TGTGCCAGCAGCCCCCGGGACAGGTTTTACGAGCAGTACTTC	CASSPRDRFYEQYF
TRBV19	TRBJ2-5	TRBD2	15	NA	TGTGCCAGTAGCCCCGGGAGGCGGTTCCCGGAGACCCAGTACTTC	CASSPGRRFPETQYF
TRBV4-1	TRBJ2-2	NA	12	few	TGCGCCAGCAGCCCCCAATTCGGGGAGCTGTTTTTT	CASSPQFGELFF
TRBV28	TRBJ1-5	TRBD1	16	NA	TGTGCCAGCAGTTTATTAAGCAGGGGGTCTGGTCAGCCCCAGCATTTT	CASSLLSRGSGQPQHF
TRBV2	TRBJ2-3	NA	14	NA	TGTGCCAGCAGTGAAGCCCTGCGTAGTTATACGCAGTATTTT	CASSEALRSYTQYF
TRBV6-5	TRBJ2-7	TRBD1	14	NA	TGTGCCAGCAAACGGACAGGGGGCACCTACGAGCAGTACTTC	CASKRTGGTYEQYF
TRBV5-1	TRBJ2-1	TRBD2	16	NA	TGCGCCAGCAGCCCTGATAAACTAGCGCGCAGCAATGAGCAGTTCTTC	CASSPDKLARSNEQFF
TRBV28	TRBJ1-3	NA	17	NA	TGTGCCAGCAGGGGGAGGGGCCAAACCTCCTCTGGAAACACCATATATTTT	CASRGRGQTSSGNTIYF
TRBV7-9	TRBJ2-7	NA	14	NA	TGTGCCAGCAGCCAAACAGGGCTCTCCTACGAGCAGTACTTC	CASSQTGLSYEQYF
TRBV6-4	TRBJ2-1	NA	12	NA	TGTGCCAGCAGTGACCTTTACAATGAGCAGTTCTTC	CASSDLYNEQFF
TRBV5-1	TRBJ2-3	NA	13	NA	TGCGCCAGCAGCTTGGATAACAGAGATACGCAGTATTTT	CASSLDNRDTQYF
TRBV5-1	TRBJ2-1	TRBD2	14	once	TGCGCCAGCAGCTGGCGGGGAGGGGCTAATGAGCAGTTCTTC	CASSWRGGANEQFF
TRBV5-1	TRBJ2-5	TRBD2	15	NA	TGCGCCAGCATTAAAAGCGGGGGGGCCGCCGAGACCCAGTACTTC	CASIKSGGAAETQYF
TRBV6-1	TRBJ1-2	NA	13	NA	TGTGCCAGCAGTGAAGCAGGGGGACGTGGCTACACCTTC	CASSEAGGRGYTF
TRBV27	TRBJ1-5	NA	15	NA	TGTGCCAGCAGTTTTCTAGGGGATAGCAATCAGCCCCAGCATTTT	CASSFLGDSNQPQHF
TRBV13	TRBJ2-3	NA	13	NA	TGTGCCAGCAGCAGGGGGAGCACAGATACGCAGTATTTT	CASSRGSTDTQYF
TRBV5-4	TRBJ2-7	NA	15	NA	TGTGCCAGCAGCTTGGCAGGCGGTGGGGGGTACGAGCAGTACTTC	CASSLAGGGGYEQYF
TRBV6-7	TRBJ2-5	TRBD2	14	NA	TGTGCCAGCAGGAGAAGGACTAGCGGGGAGACCCAGTACTTC	CASRRRTSGETQYF
TRBV10-3	TRBJ1-1	NA	15	NA	TGTGCCATCAGACCCGGGTCTTCAGGAGGAACTGAAGCTTTCTTT	CAIRPGSSGGTEAFF
TRBV28	TRBJ2-7	NA	16	NA	TGTGCCAGCAGGTCCAGGTGGGGCTCGAAAAGCTACGAGCAGTACTTC	CASRSRWGSKSYEQYF
TRBV2	TRBJ2-2	TRBD2	14	NA	TGTGCCAGCAGGAGACTAGCGGGTGAAGGGGAGCTGTTTTTT	CASRRLAGEGELFF
TRBV5-1	TRBJ1-1	NA	13	NA	TGCGCCAGCAGCTTGGCGGGGAACACTGAAGCTTTCTTT	CASSLAGNTEAFF
TRBV25-1	TRBJ2-3	NA	15	NA	TGTGCCAGCAGTGAATTGAAGGGGCGGGGAGATACGCAGTATTTT	CASSELKGRGDTQYF
TRBV20-1	TRBJ2-1	NA	11	NA	TGCAGTGCTACAAGGCAGGATGAGCAGTTCTTC	CSATRQDEQFF
TRBV15	TRBJ2-2	TRBD1	17	NA	TGTGCCACCAGCAGAGATCGAAGTACAGGGGACACCGGGGAGCTGTTTTTT	CATSRDRSTGDTGELFF
TRBV5-8	TRBJ2-7	TRBD1	17	NA	TGTGCCAGCAGCTTGGAAGGGTGGACAGGGGTGAGCTACGAGCAGTACTTC	CASSLEGWTGVSYEQYF
TRBV6-1	TRBJ2-1	TRBD1	15	NA	TGTGCCAGCAGTGAGGGACAGCAAACCTACAATGAGCAGTTCTTC	CASSEGQQTYNEQFF